The 32 T cell receptor beta chains presented below share a single source sample, sequenced in a study of shared clonotypes between healthy human individuals. Method: immunoSEQ multiplex PCR; TCRdb's copy keeps in-frame clones and lacks some. The data contain around 600,000 clones, more than 95% of them singletons. Naive CD8 cells, CD45RO-negative and positively selected for CCR7, excluded terminally differentiated effector memory CD45RA+ cells. The sample taken for sequencing was naive CD8+ T cells sorted from blood. The receptors were sampled from a man aged 30 to 45 in good health.

This rearrangement joins TRBV14 to TRBJ2-1, with D possibly TRBD2 on 5 matching bases. From germline, CDR1 is SGHDN and CDR2 FVKESK. V was clipped by 7 bases and J by 3 bases, with 19 bases between them. CDR3 length equals 16 residues. CDR3 nucleotides: TGTGCCAGCACCCGTGAATCGGGGAGAAACTACAATGAGCAGTTCTTC. It encodes CASTRESGRNYNEQFF. The whole variable domain, filled in from reference TRBV14 and TRBJ2-1, reads EAGVTQFPSHSVIEKGQTVTLRCDPISGHDNLYWYRRVMGKEIKFLLHFVKESKQDESGMPNNRFLAERTGGTYSTLKVQPAELEDSGVYFCASTRESGRNYNEQFFGPGTRLTVL.

The genes are TRBV29-1 and TRBJ1-1, with no clear D. CDR3 length: 12 residues. Germline CDR1 is SQVTM and CDR2 is ANQGSEA. Trimming took off 7 bases at V and 7 bases at J, with 16 bases between the two ends. The CDR3 DNA sequence: TGCAGCGCTGCCCTGGGTGGGGATGAAGCTTTCTTT. This codes for CSAALGGDEAFF.

V is TRBV28 and J is TRBJ1-2, with 9 bases that match TRBD1. The J segment lost 4 bases and the V segment lost 5 bases, leaving 5 bases of the junction unmatched. CDR3 length: 14 residues. Germline V gene lookup returns CDR1 MDHEN and CDR2 SYDVKM. The CDR3 DNA reads TGTGCCAGCAGTCCCACAGGGGGCCCCTATGGCTACACCTTC. It translates to CASSPTGGPYGYTF.

CDR3 amino acids: CASRITGGAGEKLFF. The DNA for the CDR3 is TGTGCCAGCAGAATCACAGGGGGCGCCGGGGAAAAACTGTTTTTT. The gene calls are TRBV7-2 and TRBJ1-4; 9 bases are shared with TRBD1. The CDR3 covers 15 residues. The germline V gene has CDR1 SGHTA and CDR2 FQGNSA. Losses at the gene ends were 6 bases for V and 8 bases for J; bases not matched to a gene: 10.

The V call is TRBV28, the J call TRBJ2-7, with a possible D match to TRBD2 (6 bases). This CDR3 has 14 amino acids. V was trimmed by 6 bases and J by 2 bases, leaving 14 bases between them. Germline-derived CDR1 and CDR2 are MDHEN and SYDVKM. For the CDR3, the DNA is TGTGCCAGCAGGGGCGGGGCCTTAACCTACGAGCAGTACTTC. Amino acids: CASRGGALTYEQYF.

The gene calls are TRBV5-1 and TRBJ2-1, with D uncertain. V shed 0 bases and J shed 0 bases, with 13 bases lying between them. CDR1 is SGHRS, CDR2 YFSETQ, per germline. This CDR3 has 17 amino acids. The CDR3 DNA reads TGCGCCAGCAGCTTGGCGACCGCTCGGAGCTCCTACAATGAGCAGTTCTTC. Protein product: CASSLATARSSYNEQFF. Combining the CDR3 with reference TRBV5-1 and TRBJ2-1 gives the whole variable domain KAGVTQTPRYLIKTRGQQVTLSCSPISGHRSVSWYQQTPGQGLQFLFEYFSETQRNKGNFPGRFSGRQFSNSRSEMNVSTLELGDSALYLCASSLATARSSYNEQFFGPGTRLTVL.

The chain uses TRBV27 and TRBJ2-7; D call uncertain. Germline values: CDR1 MNHEY, CDR2 SMNVEV (reference sequence). The CDR3 totals 16 residues. The V and J ends lost 6 bases and 1 base respectively, with 19 bases between them. The CDR3 region has the DNA TGTGCCAGCAGCCACACCTCGGGCCTAGGATCCTACGAGCAGTACTTC. Translating it yields CASSHTSGLGSYEQYF.

The chain uses TRBV19 and TRBJ2-2, with D hard to call. This CDR3 has 16 amino acids. The germline V gene encodes CDR1 LNHDA and CDR2 SQIVND (reference sequence). Trimming took off 7 bases at V and 3 bases at J, with 18 bases between the two ends. Here the CDR3 DNA reads TGTGCCAGTACCCCTCTTACCGCCTCGGACACCGGGGAGCTGTTTTTT. This encodes CASTPLTASDTGELFF.

This rearrangement joins TRBV6-5 to TRBJ1-2; a weak D match, TRBD1 (5 bases). This CDR3 spans 13 amino acids. V shed 2 bases and J shed 4 bases, with 8 bases lying between them. CDR1 is MNHEY, CDR2 SVGAGI, per germline. The CDR3 DNA is TGTGCCAGCAGTTACGGGGGGGGCTATGGCTACACCTTC. Protein product: CASSYGGGYGYTF.

The gene calls are TRBV7-8 and TRBJ2-7; D assignment may be TRBD1 or TRBD2 (6 bases each). The germline V gene has CDR1 SGHVS and CDR2 FQNEAQ. There are 16 residues in the CDR3. Deletions cut 3 bases from V and 0 bases from J, with 15 bases between. The CDR3 coding sequence is TGTGCCAGCAGCTTTCTAGGGGGGTTAAGCTCCTACGAGCAGTACTTC. Translating gives CASSFLGGLSSYEQYF.

The chain couples TRBV5-1 to TRBJ2-5; 10 bases map to TRBD2. This CDR3 is built from 16 residues. Losses at the gene ends were 0 bases for V and 3 bases for J; bases not matched to a gene: 5. Germline-derived CDR1 and CDR2 are SGHRS and YFSETQ. In nucleotides, the CDR3 is TGCGCCAGCAGCTTGGCTCTAGCGGGAGTTAAAGAGACCCAGTACTTC. It translates to CASSLALAGVKETQYF. Full variable domain (missing parts from reference TRBV5-1 and TRBJ2-5): KAGVTQTPRYLIKTRGQQVTLSCSPISGHRSVSWYQQTPGQGLQFLFEYFSETQRNKGNFPGRFSGRQFSNSRSEMNVSTLELGDSALYLCASSLALAGVKETQYFGPGTRLLVL.

V usage is TRBV7-3 and J usage is TRBJ2-1; 8 bases fit TRBD2. Germline V CDR1 and CDR2: SGHTA, FQGTGA. This CDR3 comprises 18 residues. The trim removed 4 bases at V and 0 bases at J, leaving 11 bases unmatched. The CDR3, as DNA: TGTGCCAGCAGCTCCGGGCTAGCGGGCTCAAGCTCCTACAATGAGCAGTTCTTC. It specifies CASSSGLAGSSSYNEQFF.

This clone was observed a single time. The chain uses TRBV7-2 and TRBJ2-4, with unresolved D. Germline V gives CDR1 SGHTA, CDR2 FQGNSA. The CDR3 totals 12 residues. Trimming cost V 3 bases and J 8 bases, with 8 bases left between them. CDR3 sequence (DNA): TGTGCCAGCAGCTTCTCTATGGACATTCAGTACTTC. Protein: CASSFSMDIQYF.

The gene calls are TRBV15 and TRBJ2-7; 9 nucleotides match TRBD2. The CDR3 totals 16 residues. The germline gives CDR1 LNHNV, CDR2 YYDKDF (reference sequence). Unmatched junction bases numbered 8, after V lost 3 bases and J lost 2 bases. The CDR3: CATSSSRLAGTYEQYF. The DNA for the CDR3 is TGTGCCACCAGCAGTAGTCGGCTAGCGGGGACCTACGAGCAGTACTTC.

The chain combines TRBV7-8 with TRBJ1-4; D might be TRBD1 (5 bases). V lost 6 bases to trimming and J lost 8 bases, with 16 bases between them. There are 14 residues in the CDR3. Per germline, CDR1 SGHVS and CDR2 FQNEAQ. The CDR3 nucleotides read TGTGCCAGCAGACCAAGGGGAGGGAGAGAAAAACTGTTTTTT. Its protein product is CASRPRGGREKLFF.

This chain joins TRBV7-9 and TRBJ2-7; tentatively, D is TRBD1 or TRBD2 (5 bases each). CDR3 length: 17 residues. The V end lost 5 bases, the J end lost 2 bases, and 22 bases lay between the germline ends. Germline loops: CDR1 SEHNR, CDR2 FQNEAQ (reference sequence). The CDR3 reads CASSGFRENLGAYEQYF. The CDR3 DNA is TGTGCCAGCAGCGGTTTTAGGGAGAACCTAGGGGCCTACGAGCAGTACTTC.

The chain is built from TRBV27 and TRBJ1-2; 9 bases match TRBD1. The length of the CDR3 is 13 residues. V was clipped by 9 bases and J by 7 bases; unmatched bases: 9. Germline V gives CDR1 MNHEY, CDR2 SMNVEV (reference sequence). In nucleotides, the CDR3 is TGTGCCAGTCTTGGACAGGGGCGGGGTGGCTACACCTTC. Translated: CASLGQGRGGYTF.

The gene calls are TRBV7-9 and TRBJ2-3; the match to TRBD2 covers 10 bases. The CDR3 contains 15 residues. CDR1 is SEHNR and CDR2 is FQNEAQ in the germline V gene (reference sequence). Trimming at V came to 4 bases and at J to 1 base, leaving 2 bases not matched to a gene. The CDR3 region is CASSYGTSGTDTQYF. In DNA, the CDR3 is TGTGCCAGCAGCTACGGGACTAGCGGCACAGATACGCAGTATTTT.

V is TRBV9 and J is TRBJ2-1; the D gene is possibly TRBD2 (6 bases). Trimming took off 0 bases at V and 0 bases at J, with 10 bases between the two ends. The CDR3 runs to 16 residues. CDR1 is SGDLS, CDR2 YYNGEE, per germline. The CDR3 here is CASSVALASSYNEQFF. In DNA form, the CDR3 reads TGTGCCAGCAGCGTAGCACTAGCCAGCTCCTACAATGAGCAGTTCTTC. The variable domain in full, completed from reference TRBV9 and TRBJ2-1, reads DSGVTQTPKHLITATGQRVTLRCSPRSGDLSVYWYQQSLDQGLQFLIQYYNGEERAKGNILERFSAQQFPDLHSELNLSSLELGDSALYFCASSVALASSYNEQFFGPGTRLTVL.

The chain couples TRBV20-1 to TRBJ2-5, with D unclear. The CDR3 spans 10 residues. V was cut by 1 base and J by 7 bases, with 4 bases left in between. Germline V lookup: CDR1 DFQATT, CDR2 SNEGSKA (reference sequence). CDR3 bases: TGCAGTGCTAGAGCTGGGACCCAGTACTTC. Translated, it gives CSARAGTQYF.

Details on this clone: Other DNA sequences in the same sample also yield this CDR3. The V and J genes are TRBV18 and TRBJ2-7; perhaps TRBD2 as D (6 bases). There are 12 residues in the CDR3. Germline V gene data show CDR1 as KGHSH and CDR2 as LQKENI. V lost 3 bases and J lost 4, with 7 bases in between. CDR3 in amino acids: CASSPGGYEQYF. The CDR3 nucleotides are TGTGCCAGCTCACCGGGGGGATACGAGCAGTACTTC. Based on the CDR3 plus reference TRBV18 and TRBJ2-7, the full variable domain is NAGVMQNPRHLVRRRGQEARLRCSPMKGHSHVYWYRQLPEEGLKFMVYLQKENIIDESGMPKERFSAEFPKEGPSILRIQQVVRGDSAAYFCASSPGGYEQYFGPGTRLTVT.

The chain combines TRBV18 with TRBJ1-2, with a possible D match to TRBD1 (5 bases). Trimming took 3 bases from V and 3 from J, leaving 14 bases between them. The CDR3 covers 15 residues. Germline CDR1 KGHSH, CDR2 LQKENI. DNA for the CDR3: TGTGCCAGCTCACCGCTAAGGGGAGCTGACTATGGCTACACCTTC. It is translated as CASSPLRGADYGYTF. The full variable domain, rest sourced from reference TRBV18 and TRBJ1-2, is NAGVMQNPRHLVRRRGQEARLRCSPMKGHSHVYWYRQLPEEGLKFMVYLQKENIIDESGMPKERFSAEFPKEGPSILRIQQVVRGDSAAYFCASSPLRGADYGYTFGSGTRLTVV.

The chain carries TRBV27 and TRBJ1-4; no clear D gene. Germline CDR1 and CDR2: MNHEY and SMNVEV (reference sequence). The ends were cut back, 5 bases at V and 7 bases at J, with 17 bases in the middle. This CDR3 has 15 amino acids. CDR3 coding DNA: TGTGCCAGCAGTCAAAAGCGGTACCTTGGTGAAAAACTGTTTTTT. Encoded protein: CASSQKRYLGEKLFF.

J is TRBJ2-1 and V is TRBV6-1, with a weak D call TRBD1 (5 bases). Trimming pared 3 bases from V and 3 bases from J, leaving 12 bases between. This CDR3 comprises 15 residues. Germline loops: CDR1 MNHNS, CDR2 SASEGT. This chain's CDR3 is CASSDAGSNYNEQFF. DNA of the CDR3: TGTGCCAGCAGTGATGCAGGGTCCAACTACAATGAGCAGTTCTTC.

This clone has more than one count but fewer than ten. This chain joins TRBV7-2 and TRBJ1-4; D uncertain. The V end lost 3 bases, the J end lost 4 bases, and 9 bases lay between the germline ends. The germline V gene has CDR1 SGHTA and CDR2 FQGNSA. The CDR3 is made up of 14 amino acids. This chain's CDR3 is CASSFRQVNEKLFF. DNA of the CDR3: TGTGCCAGCAGCTTCAGGCAGGTTAATGAAAAACTGTTTTTT.

This chain links TRBV2 with TRBJ2-7; D is uncertain. V lost 3 bases to trimming and J lost 4 bases, with 7 bases between them. From germline, CDR1 is SNHLY and CDR2 FYNNEI. The CDR3 has 12 amino acids. This CDR3 is CASSDKGYEQYF. The CDR3 DNA sequence: TGTGCCAGCAGTGACAAGGGTTACGAGCAGTACTTC.

The table lists this clone with a count of one. The rearrangement uses TRBV11-2 and TRBJ2-7; the match to TRBD1 covers 9 bases. V lost 6 bases, J lost 5 bases, and 8 bases stayed unmatched. This CDR3 has 14 residues. Per the germline V gene, CDR1 is SGHAT and CDR2 is FQNNGV. This CDR3 reads CASRGTGMSNEQYF. CDR3 nucleotide sequence: TGTGCCAGCAGAGGGACAGGGATGAGCAACGAGCAGTACTTC. The full variable domain, its missing parts supplied by reference TRBV11-2 and TRBJ2-7, is EAGVAQSPRYKIIEKRQSVAFWCNPISGHATLYWYQQILGQGPKLLIQFQNNGVVDDSQLPKDRFSAERLKGVDSTLKIQPAKLEDSAVYLCASRGTGMSNEQYFGPGTRLTVT.

The chain uses TRBV10-2 and TRBJ2-7; TRBD1 matches at 7 bases. Per the germline V gene, CDR1 is WSHSY and CDR2 is SAAADI. Germline trimming cut 2 bases from V and 5 bases from J; bases unmatched to any gene: 6. This CDR3 is built from 14 residues. The CDR3 DNA is TGCGCCAGCAGTGAGCACCAGGGGGTCCACGAGCAGTACTTC. It codes for CASSEHQGVHEQYF.

This chain joins TRBV5-1 and TRBJ2-7; 8 nucleotides match TRBD1. Germline loops: CDR1 SGHRS, CDR2 YFSETQ. V was clipped by 3 bases and J by 0 bases; unmatched bases: 8. The CDR3 has 16 residues. CDR3 loop: CASSSGQGLSSYEQYF. CDR3 DNA sequence: TGCGCCAGCAGCTCAGGACAGGGACTTAGCTCCTACGAGCAGTACTTC.

V gene TRBV21-1 combines with J gene TRBJ2-7. TRBV21-1 represents a pseudogene. This CDR3 spans 11 amino acids. The CDR3 DNA follows: TGTGCCCCTCACCTCTCCTACGAGCAGTACTTC. It encodes CAPHLSYEQYF.

CDR3 residues: CASSFGTDTSTDTQYF. CDR3 DNA sequence: TGTGCCAGCAGCTTTGGGACTGATACTAGCACAGATACGCAGTATTTT. This sequence joins TRBV12-1 and TRBJ2-3; the table's D call TRBD2 went unverified against the DNA. TRBV12-1 is noted as a pseudogene. This CDR3 contains 16 residues.

The V call is TRBV6-5, the J call TRBJ2-5; weak D call: TRBD2 (5 bases). The germline gives CDR1 MNHEY, CDR2 SVGAGI. V was trimmed by 7 bases and J by 4 bases, leaving 13 bases between them. The length of the CDR3 is 13 residues. The CDR3 reads CASTTGFSETQYF. The CDR3 DNA follows: TGTGCCAGCACAACGGGGTTTTCAGAGACCCAGTACTTC.